Presented here are 28 T cell receptor beta chains from one specimen sequenced in a study of blood T cell repertoires in COVID-19. The method was immunoSEQ multiplex PCR; TCRdb's version includes in-frame clones alone and lacks a portion of them. The top ten clones hold about 7.1% of a sample with under 300,000 clones, approximately 86% of them seen once. Material for sequencing was peripheral blood. The receptors here all came from a woman in her 70s with active or convalescent COVID-19.

The rearrangement uses TRBV5-4 and TRBJ2-3, with TRBD1 as a possible D gene (6 bases). V dropped 7 bases and J dropped 2 bases, with 17 bases sitting between them. The CDR3 is 15 amino acids. Germline-derived CDR1 and CDR2 are SGHNT and YYREEE (reference sequence). For the CDR3, the DNA is TGTGCCAGCTTCAGGGGAATTCTCGACACAGATACGCAGTATTTT. It encodes CASFRGILDTDTQYF.

V usage is TRBV10-3 and J usage is TRBJ1-1; the D is unclear. Trimming took 6 bases from V and 7 from J, leaving 12 bases between them. Germline V gene data show CDR1 as ENHRY and CDR2 as SYGVKD. This CDR3 region has 12 residues. For the CDR3, the DNA is TGTGCCATCAGGCGAGGTGGAGGTGAAGCTTTCTTT. Translating it yields CAIRRGGGEAFF.

The rearrangement links TRBV5-1 to TRBJ2-1; 7 nucleotides line up with TRBD1. Germline CDR1 and CDR2: SGHRS and YFSETQ. This CDR3 is built from 14 residues. V lost 2 bases and J lost 4; bases outside the gene matches: 3. CDR3 in amino acids: CASSFGTEYNEQFF. In DNA, the CDR3 is TGCGCCAGCAGCTTCGGGACAGAATACAATGAGCAGTTCTTC.

The gene calls are TRBV10-3 and TRBJ1-1, with 12 bases lining up with TRBD1. CDR3 length equals 17 residues. Losses at the gene ends were 8 bases for V and 4 bases for J; bases not matched to a gene: 14. Germline V lookup: CDR1 ENHRY, CDR2 SYGVKD. The CDR3 DNA reads as TGTGCCATCTCATTGTGGGGACAGGGGGCGGGTGGCACTGAAGCTTTCTTT. Translating it yields CAISLWGQGAGGTEAFF.

The chain couples TRBV4-1 to TRBJ2-5, with 11 bases identical to TRBD2. This CDR3 has 16 residues. V lost 6 bases to trimming and J lost 5 bases; unmatched junction nucleotides: 11. The germline gives CDR1 MGHRA, CDR2 YSYEKL. CDR3 residues: CASRYLLAGGRETQYF. The CDR3, as DNA: TGCGCCAGCAGATACCTATTAGCGGGGGGGCGGGAGACCCAGTACTTC.

The rearrangement joins TRBV5-1 to TRBJ1-6; D may be TRBD1 (6 bases). V was trimmed by 4 bases and J by 13 bases, leaving 18 bases between them. CDR1 SGHRS and CDR2 YFSETQ come from the germline V gene. There are 14 residues in the CDR3. The CDR3 DNA reads as TGCGCCAGCAGCCCCGGGACATCGACTTTCCCCCTCCACTTT. Translation gives CASSPGTSTFPLHF.

The chain couples TRBV5-1 to TRBJ2-7; D may be TRBD1 (5 bases). The CDR3 loop spans 14 amino acids. V lost 6 bases, J lost 0 bases, and 13 bases lay in between. CDR1 is SGHRS, CDR2 YFSETQ, per germline. CDR3 region: CASTVGQPSYEQYF. The CDR3 coding sequence is TGCGCCAGCACTGTGGGGCAGCCCTCCTACGAGCAGTACTTC.

The chain carries TRBV3-1 (or the pseudogene TRBV3-2) and TRBJ1-1; a weak D match, TRBD1 (5 bases). The CDR3 is 12 residues long. V lost 6 bases and J 6 bases, leaving 11 bases between the germline ends. Germline V gene sequence: CDR1 LGHDT, CDR2 YNNKEL (reference sequence). The CDR3 loop reads CASRYQGAEAFF. CDR3 DNA: TGTGCCAGCAGATACCAGGGCGCTGAAGCTTTCTTT.

The V gene is TRBV18, the J gene TRBJ1-5, with a weak D call TRBD1 (5 bases). This CDR3 comprises 15 residues. Germline CDR1 reads KGHSH; CDR2 reads LQKENI. The V and J ends lost 0 bases and 6 bases respectively, with 12 bases between them. This CDR3 is CASSPPGGVPQPQHF. The DNA for the CDR3 is TGTGCCAGCTCACCACCGGGAGGGGTTCCTCAGCCCCAGCATTTT.

The V gene is TRBV5-4, the J gene TRBJ1-2; D gene ambiguous. CDR1 is SGHNT, CDR2 YYREEE, per germline (reference sequence). The V gene lost 0 bases and the J gene lost 8 bases, with 11 bases spanning the gap. This CDR3 is built from 13 residues. CDR3 nucleotides: TGTGCCAGCAGCTTGGCTTCGGCGGGGGGCTACACCTTC. This codes for CASSLASAGGYTF.

The J gene is TRBJ1-4, the V gene TRBV6-5; weak D call: TRBD1 (5 bases). Germline V CDR1 and CDR2: MNHEY, SVGAGI. Trimming left V 2 bases short and J 7 bases short, with 11 bases between. The CDR3 loop spans 14 amino acids. CDR3 amino acids: CASSYGAGSEKLFF. The CDR3 region has the DNA TGTGCCAGCAGTTACGGGGCGGGGAGTGAAAAACTGTTTTTT.

This chain links TRBV19 with TRBJ1-3; D remains unclear. The V gene lost 11 bases and the J gene lost 3 bases, with 14 bases spanning the gap. The germline V gene encodes CDR1 LNHDA and CDR2 SQIVND (reference sequence). The CDR3 has 13 amino acids. The CDR3 spells CAGGDLFGNTIYF. The DNA for the CDR3 is TGTGCCGGCGGGGATCTCTTTGGAAACACCATATATTTT.

The chain joins TRBV19 to TRBJ1-2; D ambiguous. This CDR3 is built from 13 residues. Trimming pared 2 bases from V and 5 bases from J, leaving 9 bases between. Per the germline V gene, CDR1 is LNHDA and CDR2 is SQIVND (reference sequence). The CDR3 is CASSIPGRYGYTF. The CDR3, as DNA: TGTGCCAGTAGTATACCCGGGAGGTATGGCTACACCTTC.

A single count supports this clone. The chain is built from TRBV7-3 and TRBJ1-1, with 7 bases that match TRBD1. Trimming took 4 bases from V and 5 from J; bases not matched to a gene: 7. Germline V lookup: CDR1 SGHTA, CDR2 FQGTGA. This CDR3 is 14 amino acids long. The CDR3 DNA follows: TGTGCCAGCAGCTCGCGACAGGGTGTGACTGAAGCTTTCTTT. As protein: CASSSRQGVTEAFF.

The chain employs TRBV5-1 and TRBJ1-4; D might be TRBD1 (6 bases). The CDR3 is 16 amino acids. Trimming took off 4 bases at V and 2 bases at J, with 15 bases between the two ends. Per germline, CDR1 SGHRS and CDR2 YFSETQ. This CDR3 is CASSLTGGTTNEKLFF. The CDR3 nucleotides are TGCGCCAGCAGCCTGACAGGTGGGACGACTAATGAAAAACTGTTTTTT.

The CDR3 DNA sequence: TGCGCCAGCAGCTTCGAACAGACGCTAAATAATTCACCCCTCCACTTT. Encoded protein: CASSFEQTLNNSPLHF. The chain links TRBV5-1 to TRBJ1-6; D unresolved. The CDR3 extends over 16 amino acids. CDR1 is SGHRS and CDR2 is YFSETQ in the germline V gene. Deletions cut 2 bases from V and 5 bases from J, with 14 bases between.

This chain links TRBV6-1 with TRBJ1-3; D is perhaps TRBD1 (5 bases). The CDR3 sequence is 15 residues long. V lost 3 bases, J lost 2 bases, and 11 bases lay in between. Germline V gene sequence: CDR1 MNHNS, CDR2 SASEGT. This CDR3 is CASSEAGNPGNTIYF. As DNA, the CDR3 is TGTGCCAGCAGTGAGGCAGGGAACCCTGGAAACACCATATATTTT.

The rearrangement joins TRBV6-5 to TRBJ1-6; TRBD1 might be the D (5 bases). The V end lost 7 bases, the J end lost 7 bases, and 14 bases lay between the germline ends. CDR3 length equals 14 residues. Germline-derived CDR1 and CDR2 are MNHEY and SVGAGI. Written as DNA, the CDR3 is TGTGCCAGCACGGAGGGACTCCAGAATTCACCCCTCCACTTT. Its translation: CASTEGLQNSPLHF.

The V gene is TRBV2, the J gene TRBJ1-5, with D unresolved. The CDR3 consists of 15 residues. Germline CDR1 and CDR2: SNHLY and FYNNEI. The V end was cut by 6 bases, the J end by 3 bases, with 15 bases between. The CDR3 nucleotides read TGTGCCAGCAGGAAAAGCCTAGGAAACAATCAGCCCCAGCATTTT. It is translated as CASRKSLGNNQPQHF.

This clone was seen a single time. The chain joins TRBV6-2 or TRBV6-3 to TRBJ2-3; 7 nucleotides match TRBD1. CDR3 length: 17 amino acids. Per germline, CDR1 MNHEY and CDR2 SVGEGT. J lost 2 bases, V lost 0 bases, and 8 bases had no gene match. The CDR3 DNA reads TGTGCCAGCAGTTACTCGTTTGGGACAGTCTCCACAGATACGCAGTATTTT. Translating it yields CASSYSFGTVSTDTQYF.

V and J are TRBV19 and TRBJ1-1; the D gene is possibly TRBD1 (6 bases). The CDR3 has 15 residues. Trimming took 4 bases from V and 0 from J, leaving 12 bases between them. The V gene's germline CDR1 is LNHDA and CDR2 SQIVND (reference sequence). CDR3 bases: TGTGCCAGTAGTAAACAGGGAGTCATGAACACTGAAGCTTTCTTT. It translates to CASSKQGVMNTEAFF.

This clone was detected once. The chain uses TRBV29-1 and TRBJ2-5; TRBD1 agrees at 12 bases. The germline gives CDR1 SQVTM, CDR2 ANQGSEA. The length of the CDR3 is 15 residues. Unmatched junction bases numbered 11, after V lost 6 bases and J lost 6 bases. The CDR3: CSVATGTGGGQTQYF. The CDR3, as DNA: TGCAGCGTAGCGACCGGGACAGGGGGCGGGCAGACCCAGTACTTC.

The chain employs TRBV6-4 and TRBJ2-5, with 9 bases fitting TRBD1. Germline V gene sequence: CDR1 MRHNA, CDR2 SNTAGT. The V gene end was trimmed by 5 bases and the J gene end by 5 bases; junction bases not matched to a gene: 3. The length of the CDR3 is 13 residues. The CDR3 nucleotides read TGTGCCAGCAGTACGACAGGGGGGGAGACCCAGTACTTC. Protein sequence: CASSTTGGETQYF.

The chain carries TRBV18 and TRBJ2-1, with 15 bases aligning to TRBD2. CDR3 length: 16 amino acids. The V gene end was trimmed by 6 bases and the J gene end by 6 bases; junction bases not matched to a gene: 6. Germline V CDR1 and CDR2: KGHSH, LQKENI. The CDR3 protein is CASSGTSGGPSNEQFF. The DNA of the CDR3 is TGTGCCAGCTCGGGGACTAGCGGGGGGCCTTCCAATGAGCAGTTCTTC.

This clone came up once. The V gene is TRBV6-2 or TRBV6-3, the J gene TRBJ2-7; D gene uncertain. Germline-derived CDR1 and CDR2 are MNHEY and SVGEGT. The V end lost 5 bases, the J end lost 3 bases, and 8 bases lay between the germline ends. The CDR3 consists of 12 residues. The CDR3 is CASSRQLYEQYF. The CDR3, as DNA: TGTGCCAGCAGTAGACAACTCTACGAGCAGTACTTC.

V usage is TRBV7-2 and J usage is TRBJ2-2; 10 bases match TRBD2. J gave up 9 bases and V 5 bases, and 9 bases lay outside the gene matches. The CDR3 totals 15 residues. The V gene's germline CDR1 is SGHTA and CDR2 FQGNSA. The CDR3 nucleotides read TGTGCCAGCAGCCCGGTGCTAGCGGGGGACCGGGAGCTGTTTTTT. Translating it yields CASSPVLAGDRELFF.

The genes are TRBV7-2 and TRBJ2-1; 10 bases match TRBD2. Germline loops: CDR1 SGHTA, CDR2 FQGNSA. Trimming removed 0 bases from V and 0 bases from J; junction bases left unmatched: 2. The CDR3 is 17 residues long. The DNA of the CDR3 is TGTGCCAGCAGCTTAGCCGTAGCGGGGGGCTCCTACAATGAGCAGTTCTTC. It is translated as CASSLAVAGGSYNEQFF.

This clone was detected a few times. The gene calls are TRBV9 and TRBJ2-7; 8 bases agree with TRBD2. The CDR3 runs to 18 residues. Germline V gene data show CDR1 as SGDLS and CDR2 as YYNGEE. V trimming: 4 bases; J trimming: 5 bases; junction bases outside the gene matches: 20. Here the CDR3 DNA reads TGTGCCAGCAGCCCGCCACCGCTTTACTCGGGGGGGCCTAACGAGCAGTACTTC. This encodes CASSPPPLYSGGPNEQYF.